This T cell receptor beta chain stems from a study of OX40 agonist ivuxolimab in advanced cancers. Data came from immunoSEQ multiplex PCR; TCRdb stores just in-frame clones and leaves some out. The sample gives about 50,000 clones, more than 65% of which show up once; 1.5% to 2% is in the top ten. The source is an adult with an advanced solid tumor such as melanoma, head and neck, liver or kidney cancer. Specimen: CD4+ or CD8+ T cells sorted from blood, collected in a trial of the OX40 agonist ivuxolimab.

Here the CDR3 reads CASSKTGMNTEAFF. CDR3 in DNA: TGTGCCAGCAGCAAGACAGGGATGAACACTGAAGCTTTCTTT. This rearrangement joins TRBV7-9 to TRBJ1-1, with 7 bases identical to TRBD1. Germline values: CDR1 SEHNR, CDR2 FQNEAQ (reference sequence). The CDR3 totals 14 residues. V lost 5 bases and J lost 0; bases outside the gene matches: 3.